This T cell receptor beta chain is from a study of blood T cells in healthy people across ages. With 1 base removed from V and 6 bases from J, the gap between germline ends came to 8 bases. This CDR3 has 12 residues. Germline V gene data show CDR1 as GTSNPN and CDR2 as SVGIG (reference sequence). A second about 7 to 11 cycle PCR used barcoded and J-beta primers. Using its own MiXCR run on the 5' RACE reads, TCRdb lists one record per CDR3 protein. The top ten hold under 8% of the sample, which has some 1.4 million distinct CDR3 sequences, 40% to 50% seen once. Study-wide results and limits: The diversity estimates, figures obtained from one million T cells, were considered underestimates.

As to this clonotype: Its antigen is currently unknown.

The V and J genes are TRBV30 and TRBJ2-3; the D is unclear. The TCR originated in a woman aged 18-29 years in good health. The sequencing sample was made of blood. The CDR3, as DNA: TGTGCCTGGAGTGCCCCTCCCGATACGCAGTATTTT. Protein sequence: CAWSAPPDTQYF.